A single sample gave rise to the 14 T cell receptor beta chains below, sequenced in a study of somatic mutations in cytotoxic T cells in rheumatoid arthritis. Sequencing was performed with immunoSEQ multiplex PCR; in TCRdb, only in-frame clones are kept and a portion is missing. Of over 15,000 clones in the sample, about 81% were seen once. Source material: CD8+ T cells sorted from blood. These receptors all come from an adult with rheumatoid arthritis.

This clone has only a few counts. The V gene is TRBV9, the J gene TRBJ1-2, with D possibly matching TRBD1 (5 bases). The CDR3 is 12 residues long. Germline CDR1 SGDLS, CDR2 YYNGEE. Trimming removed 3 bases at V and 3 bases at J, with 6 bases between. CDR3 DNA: TGTGCCAGCAGCGGCAGGGACTATGGCTACACCTTC. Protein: CASSGRDYGYTF. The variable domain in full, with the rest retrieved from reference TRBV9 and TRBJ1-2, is DSGVTQTPKHLITATGQRVTLRCSPRSGDLSVYWYQQSLDQGLQFLIQYYNGEERAKGNILERFSAQQFPDLHSELNLSSLELGDSALYFCASSGRDYGYTFGSGTRLTVV.

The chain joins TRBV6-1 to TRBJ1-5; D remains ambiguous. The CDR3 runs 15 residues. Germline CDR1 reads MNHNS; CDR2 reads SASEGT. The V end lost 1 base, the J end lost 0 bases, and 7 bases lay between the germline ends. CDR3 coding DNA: TGTGCCAGCAGTGAAGAGCCCTATAGCAATCAGCCCCAGCATTTT. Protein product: CASSEEPYSNQPQHF.

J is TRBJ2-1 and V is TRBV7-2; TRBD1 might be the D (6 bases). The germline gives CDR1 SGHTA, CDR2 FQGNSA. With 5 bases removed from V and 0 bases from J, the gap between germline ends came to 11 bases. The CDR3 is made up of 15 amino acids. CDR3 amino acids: CASSVTGSSYNEQFF. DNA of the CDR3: TGTGCCAGCAGCGTAACAGGGAGCTCCTACAATGAGCAGTTCTTC. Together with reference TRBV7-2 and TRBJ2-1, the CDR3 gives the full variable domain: GAGVSQSPSNKVTEKGKDVELRCDPISGHTALYWYRQSLGQGLEFLIYFQGNSAPDKSGLPSDRFSAERTGGSVSTLTIQRTQQEDSAVYLCASSVTGSSYNEQFFGPGTRLTVL.

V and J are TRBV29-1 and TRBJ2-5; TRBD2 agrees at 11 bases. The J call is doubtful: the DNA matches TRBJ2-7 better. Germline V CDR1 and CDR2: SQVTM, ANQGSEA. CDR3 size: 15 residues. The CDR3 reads CSAYDPTSGAYEQYF. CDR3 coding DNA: TGCAGCGCCTATGACCCGACTAGCGGGGCCTACGAGCAGTACTTC.

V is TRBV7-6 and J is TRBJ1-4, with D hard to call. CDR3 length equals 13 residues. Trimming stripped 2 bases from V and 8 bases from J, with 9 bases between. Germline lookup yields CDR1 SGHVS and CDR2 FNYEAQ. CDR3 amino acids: CASSLLGGEKLFF. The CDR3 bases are TGTGCCAGCAGCTTATTGGGCGGGGAAAAACTGTTTTTT.

CDR3: CASSFGGEQYF. The CDR3 DNA sequence: TGCGCCAGCAGCTTTGGTGGCGAGCAGTACTTC. The chain carries TRBV5-1 and TRBJ2-7; D remains unclear. CDR1 is SGHRS and CDR2 is YFSETQ in the germline V gene. This CDR3 has 11 amino acids. V gave up 2 bases and J gave up 6 bases, with 6 bases separating them.

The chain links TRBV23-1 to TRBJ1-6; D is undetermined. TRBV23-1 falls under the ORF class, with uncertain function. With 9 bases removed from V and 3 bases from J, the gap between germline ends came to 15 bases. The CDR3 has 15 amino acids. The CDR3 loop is CASYGEDDYNSPLHF. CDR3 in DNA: TGCGCCAGTTATGGGGAGGACGACTATAATTCACCCCTCCACTTT.

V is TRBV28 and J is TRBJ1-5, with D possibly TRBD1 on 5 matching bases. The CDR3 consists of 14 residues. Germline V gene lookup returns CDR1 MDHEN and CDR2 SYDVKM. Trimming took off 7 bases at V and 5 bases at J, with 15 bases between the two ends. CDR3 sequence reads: CASIFRGSDQPQHF. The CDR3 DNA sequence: TGTGCCAGCATTTTTAGGGGTTCAGATCAGCCCCAGCATTTT.

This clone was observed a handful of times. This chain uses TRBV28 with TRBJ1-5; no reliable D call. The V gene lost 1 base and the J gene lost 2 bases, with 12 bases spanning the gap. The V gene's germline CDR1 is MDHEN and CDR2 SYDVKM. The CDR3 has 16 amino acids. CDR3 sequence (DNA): TGTGCCAGCAGTTTATTGGCAGGATTGGGCAATCAGCCCCAGCATTTT. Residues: CASSLLAGLGNQPQHF.

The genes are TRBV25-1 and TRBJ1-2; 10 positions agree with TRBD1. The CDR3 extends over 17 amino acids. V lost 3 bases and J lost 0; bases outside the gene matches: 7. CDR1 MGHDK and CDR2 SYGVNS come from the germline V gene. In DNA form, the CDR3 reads TGTGCCAGCAGTGACCCGGGACAGGGGACGGCTAACTATGGCTACACCTTC. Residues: CASSDPGQGTANYGYTF.

The CDR3 sequence: CASSQGPGVPRNYGYTF. In nucleotides, the CDR3 is TGCGCCAGCAGCCAGGGCCCCGGCGTCCCTCGGAACTATGGCTACACCTTC. V is TRBV4-3 and J is TRBJ1-2; the D is unclear. From germline, CDR1 is LGHNA and CDR2 YSLEER. The CDR3 length is 17 residues. V lost 3 bases to trimming and J lost 2 bases, with 19 bases between them.

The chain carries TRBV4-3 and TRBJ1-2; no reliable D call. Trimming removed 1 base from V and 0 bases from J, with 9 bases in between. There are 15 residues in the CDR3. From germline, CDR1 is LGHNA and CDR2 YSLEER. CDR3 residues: CASSQGYSANYGYTF. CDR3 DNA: TGCGCCAGCAGCCAAGGATATTCTGCTAACTATGGCTACACCTTC.

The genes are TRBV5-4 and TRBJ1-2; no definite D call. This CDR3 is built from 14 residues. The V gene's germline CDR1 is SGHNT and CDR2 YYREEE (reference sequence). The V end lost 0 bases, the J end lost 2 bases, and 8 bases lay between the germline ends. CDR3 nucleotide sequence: TGTGCCAGCAGCTTGGCCGGAGGGAACTATGGCTACACCTTC. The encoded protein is CASSLAGGNYGYTF.

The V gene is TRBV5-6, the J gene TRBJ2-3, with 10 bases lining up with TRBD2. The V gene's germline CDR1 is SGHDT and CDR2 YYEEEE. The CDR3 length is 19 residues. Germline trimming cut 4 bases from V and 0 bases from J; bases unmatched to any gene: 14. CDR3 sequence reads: CASSLSGTSEYTSTDTQYF. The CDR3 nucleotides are TGTGCCAGCAGCCTCTCCGGGACTAGCGAATACACTAGCACAGATACGCAGTATTTT.